Here is one T cell receptor beta chain with its context. This record belongs to a study of T cells in Graves' hyperthyroidism and ophthalmopathy. Amplification targeted TCR beta CDR3 regions from RNA transcripts. HTBI primers were employed in a first-round RT-PCR of the TCR CDR3. TCRdb ran MiXCR on the multiplex PCR reads and lists one entry per CDR3 protein. The data hold some 420,000 distinct CDR3 sequences, with roughly an eighth observed a single time. What was sequenced was blood. This TCR was recovered from a woman under 30 with Graves' hyperthyroidism.

The CDR3 sequence is CASRAAGRFTDTQYF. The CDR3 nucleotides read TGCGCCAGCAGGGCCGCGGGCAGGTTCACAGATACGCAGTATTTT. The rearrangement joins TRBV10-2 to TRBJ2-3; a possible D gene is TRBD2 (5 bases). Germline values: CDR1 WSHSY, CDR2 SAAADI. Deletions cut 6 bases from V and 2 bases from J, with 15 bases between. The length of the CDR3 is 15 residues.